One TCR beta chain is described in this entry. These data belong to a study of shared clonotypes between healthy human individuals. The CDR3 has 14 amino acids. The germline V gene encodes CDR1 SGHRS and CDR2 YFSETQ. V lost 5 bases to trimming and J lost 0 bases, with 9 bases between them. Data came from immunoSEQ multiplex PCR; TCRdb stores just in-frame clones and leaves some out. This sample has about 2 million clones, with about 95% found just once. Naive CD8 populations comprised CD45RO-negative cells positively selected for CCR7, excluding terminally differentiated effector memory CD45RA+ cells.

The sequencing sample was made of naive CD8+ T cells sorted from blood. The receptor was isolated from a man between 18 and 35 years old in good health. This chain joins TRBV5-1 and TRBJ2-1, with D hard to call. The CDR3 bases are TGCGCCAGCAGTGAGTATGGCTCCTACAATGAGCAGTTCTTC. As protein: CASSEYGSYNEQFF. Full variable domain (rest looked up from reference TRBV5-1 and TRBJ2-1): KAGVTQTPRYLIKTRGQQVTLSCSPISGHRSVSWYQQTPGQGLQFLFEYFSETQRNKGNFPGRFSGRQFSNSRSEMNVSTLELGDSALYLCASSEYGSYNEQFFGPGTRLTVL.